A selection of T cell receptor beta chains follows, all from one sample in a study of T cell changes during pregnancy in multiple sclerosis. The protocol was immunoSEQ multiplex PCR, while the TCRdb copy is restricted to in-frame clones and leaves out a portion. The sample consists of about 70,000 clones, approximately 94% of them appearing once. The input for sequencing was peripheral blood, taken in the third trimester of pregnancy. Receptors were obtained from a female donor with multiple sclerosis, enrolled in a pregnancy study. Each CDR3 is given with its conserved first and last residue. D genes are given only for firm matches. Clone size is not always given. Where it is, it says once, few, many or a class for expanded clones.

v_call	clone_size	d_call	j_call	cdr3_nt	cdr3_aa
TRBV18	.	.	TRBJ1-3	TGTGCCAGCTCACCACTAATAGATTTCAAGAGCTCTGGAAACACCATATATTTT	CASSPLIDFKSSGNTIYF
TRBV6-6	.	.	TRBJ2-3	TGTGCCAGCAGTTACGGGGCCGGGGATACGCAGTATTTT	CASSYGAGDTQYF
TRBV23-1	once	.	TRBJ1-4	TGCGCCAGCAGTCAACTTGGGGGAGGTGAAAAACTGTTTTTT	CASSQLGGGEKLFF
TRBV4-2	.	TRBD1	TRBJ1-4	TGTGCCAGCAGCCAAGCGGCCAGGGGGCCTGAAAAACTGTTTTTT	CASSQAARGPEKLFF
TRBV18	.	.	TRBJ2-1	TGTGCCAGCTCACCAGGACTGGGGATCGATGAGCAGTTCTTC	CASSPGLGIDEQFF
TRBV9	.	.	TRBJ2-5	TGTGCCAGCAGCGAACAGGGTTTTGTAGTAGAGACCCAGTACTTC	CASSEQGFVVETQYF
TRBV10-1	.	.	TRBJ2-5	TGCGCCAGCACGAGGAAAGAAGAGACCCAGTACTTC	CASTRKEETQYF
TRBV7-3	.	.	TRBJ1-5	TGTGCCAGCAGCTTCCAGGTCAATCAGCCCCAGCATTTT	CASSFQVNQPQHF
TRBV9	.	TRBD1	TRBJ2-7	TGTGCCAGCAGCCCCTGGGACAGGGACGGCGAGCAGTACTTC	CASSPWDRDGEQYF
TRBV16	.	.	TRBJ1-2	TGTGCCAGCAGCCAATCATCAGGGGACTATGGCTACACCTTC	CASSQSSGDYGYTF
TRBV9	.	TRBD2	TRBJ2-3	TGTGCCAGCAGCGTAGGTCGGACTAGCGGGGGGGCAGATACGCAGTATTTT	CASSVGRTSGGADTQYF
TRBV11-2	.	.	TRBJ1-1	TGTGCCAGCAGTTATGGGGGGAGTCCTGAAGCTTTCTTT	CASSYGGSPEAFF
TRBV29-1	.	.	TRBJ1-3	TGCAGCGCCGAGGGGGGGCCAAGCTCTGGAAACACCATATATTTT	CSAEGGPSSGNTIYF
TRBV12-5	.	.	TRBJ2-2	TGTGCTAGTGGTTTGTCCTCTCCGGGGTCGAGCACCGGGGAGCTGTTTTTT	CASGLSSPGSSTGELFF
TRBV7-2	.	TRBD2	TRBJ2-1	TGTGCCAGCAGCTTAGCTAGTGGACTAGCCAATGAGCAGTTCTTC	CASSLASGLANEQFF
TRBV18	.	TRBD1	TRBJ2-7	TGTGCCAGCAATCAGGGGGCGGGTGAGCAGTACTTC	CASNQGAGEQYF
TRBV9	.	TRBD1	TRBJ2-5	TGTGCCAGCAGCGTAGGTCAGGGGGCCCAAGAGACCCAGTACTTC	CASSVGQGAQETQYF
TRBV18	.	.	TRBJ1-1	TGTGCCAGCTCACGAAAGCAGGACACTGAAGCTTTCTTT	CASSRKQDTEAFF
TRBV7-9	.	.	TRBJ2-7	TGTGCCAGCAGCTTAGCCTCTACCGCAGGGGTCGAGCAGTACTTC	CASSLASTAGVEQYF
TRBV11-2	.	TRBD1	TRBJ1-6	TGTGCCAGCAGCTCGCGAGGTCTTACAGGGGGAAGCAATTCACCCCTCCACTTT	CASSSRGLTGGSNSPLHF
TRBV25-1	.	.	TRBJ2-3	TGTGCCAGCATGGAGGGGGCAAAAGATACGCAGTATTTT	CASMEGAKDTQYF
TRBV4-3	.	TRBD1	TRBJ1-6	TGCGCCAGCAGCCAAGCGCCGGGACAGGGGGGTTCACCCCTCCACTTT	CASSQAPGQGGSPLHF
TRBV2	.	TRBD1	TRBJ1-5	TGTGCCAGCAGTTTGACAGGGGGGATCGGCTATAGCAATCAGCCCCAGCATTTT	CASSLTGGIGYSNQPQHF
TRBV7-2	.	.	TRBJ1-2	TGTGCCAGCAGCCCCCGGACAGACCCTTATGGCTACACCTTC	CASSPRTDPYGYTF
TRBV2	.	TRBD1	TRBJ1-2	TGTGCCGGGGGGGGCTGGACAGGGGACGGTTATGGCTACACCTTC	CAGGGWTGDGYGYTF
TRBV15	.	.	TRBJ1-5	TGTGCCACCAGCGAAGAGAGCGGTAGCAATCAGCCCCAGCATTTT	CATSEESGSNQPQHF
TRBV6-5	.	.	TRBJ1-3	TGTGCCAGCAGTTCCCTTCGGGGGGAGTTAAGATATTTT	CASSSLRGELRYF
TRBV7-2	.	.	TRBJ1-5	TGTGCCAGCAGCCCCAGGCAGGGTAATCAGCCCCAGCATTTT	CASSPRQGNQPQHF
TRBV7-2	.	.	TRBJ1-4	TGTGCCAGCAGCCTCCCCTTGGGGGGGGGTCGGGAAAAACTGTTTTTT	CASSLPLGGGREKLFF
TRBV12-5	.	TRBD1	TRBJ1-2	TGTGCTAGTGGTTCCCACACTCACCGGGACAGGGATGGCTACACCTTC	CASGSHTHRDRDGYTF
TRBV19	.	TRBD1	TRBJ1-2	TGTGCCAGTAGTTTCACCGGGACAGCAAACTATGGCTACACCTTC	CASSFTGTANYGYTF
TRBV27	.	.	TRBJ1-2	TGTGCCAGCAGTGGAGGGACGGAGCCTAACAGCTATGGCTACACCTTC	CASSGGTEPNSYGYTF
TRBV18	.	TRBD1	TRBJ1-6	TGTGCCAGCTCACCACTGGACAGGAGTAATTCACCCCTCCACTTT	CASSPLDRSNSPLHF
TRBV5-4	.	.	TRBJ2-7	TGTGCCAGCAGTTCTTTACAAGGGAGGTACGAGCAGTACTTC	CASSSLQGRYEQYF
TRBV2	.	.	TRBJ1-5	TGTGCCAGCAGTGACCCCAGGGGTTTGGGCAATCAGCCCCAGCATTTT	CASSDPRGLGNQPQHF
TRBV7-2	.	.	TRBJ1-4	TGTGCCAGCAGCTTGGGGCGGACCTGGGAAAAACTGTTTTTT	CASSLGRTWEKLFF
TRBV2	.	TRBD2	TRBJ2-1	TGTGCCAGCAGTGAATCGGGACTAGGGCGGGGGGGCCGGAATGAGCAGTTCTTC	CASSESGLGRGGRNEQFF
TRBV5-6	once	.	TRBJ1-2	TGTGCCAGCAGCCAGGCTCTGGGCTATGGCTACACCTTC	CASSQALGYGYTF
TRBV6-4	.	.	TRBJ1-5	TGTGCCAGCAGCCCCGGGAGCAATCAGCCCCAGCATTTT	CASSPGSNQPQHF
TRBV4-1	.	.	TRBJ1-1	TGCGCCAGCAGGTCAGCGGGAGCGGGGTTTACCACTGAAGCTTTCTTT	CASRSAGAGFTTEAFF
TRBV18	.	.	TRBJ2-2	TGTGCCAGCTCACCACAAGGAGGTGGTCGGTTGAACACCGGGGAGCTGTTTTTT	CASSPQGGGRLNTGELFF
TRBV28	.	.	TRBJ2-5	TGTGCCAGCAGCCCCCCGGGTTTAGGAGCCCAGTACTTC	CASSPPGLGAQYF
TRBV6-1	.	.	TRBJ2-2	TGTGCCAGCAGTGACAGGAACACGAACACCGGGGAGCTGTTTTTT	CASSDRNTNTGELFF
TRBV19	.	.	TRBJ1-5	TGTGCCAGTGGAGGGCAGGGAGGACAGCCCCAGCATTTT	CASGGQGGQPQHF
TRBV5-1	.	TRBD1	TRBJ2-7	TGCGCCAGCAGCCCCCAAACAGGGGGAGAAAAGCAGTACTTC	CASSPQTGGEKQYF
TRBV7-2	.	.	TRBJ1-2	TGTGCCAGCAGCTTAGTAGCGGGGGAAAGCTATGGCTACACCTTC	CASSLVAGESYGYTF
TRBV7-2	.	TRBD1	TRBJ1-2	TGTGCCAGCAGCTTAAGGACAGGGGGTTCAAAACTCTATGGCTACACCTTC	CASSLRTGGSKLYGYTF
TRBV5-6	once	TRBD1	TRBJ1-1	TGTGCCAGCAGCCCGCAGGGGGCGGGGGACACTGAAGCTTTCTTT	CASSPQGAGDTEAFF
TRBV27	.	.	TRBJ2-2	TGTGCCAGCAAATTAGACGGGGAGCTGTTTTTT	CASKLDGELFF